This is a list of T cell receptor beta chains from one sample in a study of blood T cells in healthy people across ages. Via MiXCR, TCRdb re-called the 5' RACE reads, giving one row per CDR3 protein. The profile shows about 640,000 distinct CDR3 sequences, approximately 59% of them singletons. The source material was blood. All receptors derive from a man aged 60 to 75 in good health. CDR3s include the opening cysteine and the closing phenylalanine or tryptophan. A D gene is named only where the DNA matches it firmly. Size is omitted from some rows. Given values are once, few, many or a class for expanded clones.

j_call: TRBJ1-2; d_call: NA; v_call: TRBV13; clone_size: NA; cdr3_nt: TGTGCCAGCAGCTCCAGACAGGTGCGGAATAACTATGGCTACACCTTC; cdr3_aa: CASSSRQVRNNYGYTF
j_call: TRBJ2-5; d_call: NA; v_call: TRBV18; clone_size: once; cdr3_nt: TGTGCCAGCTCACCAAGCAGGGAGAGCTTTGGGGAGCAGTACTTC; cdr3_aa: CASSPSRESFGEQYF
j_call: TRBJ1-5; d_call: NA; v_call: TRBV7-2; clone_size: NA; cdr3_nt: TGTGCCAGCAGCCGCGAAGGGACCCAGCCCCAGCATTTT; cdr3_aa: CASSREGTQPQHF
j_call: TRBJ2-7; d_call: NA; v_call: TRBV20-1; clone_size: NA; cdr3_nt: TGCAGTGCTAGAGCGGCGAGGCCCAACTTAGACTACGAGCAGTACTTC; cdr3_aa: CSARAARPNLDYEQYF
j_call: TRBJ2-5; d_call: NA; v_call: TRBV7-2; clone_size: few; cdr3_nt: TGTGCCAGCAGCCCCCGGAGGGCGTCGTCCCAGTACTTC; cdr3_aa: CASSPRRASSQYF
j_call: TRBJ2-7; d_call: NA; v_call: TRBV5-1; clone_size: NA; cdr3_nt: TGCGCCAGCAGCTTGGTTGTGGGGGCGGGAACCTACGAGCAGTACTTC; cdr3_aa: CASSLVVGAGTYEQYF
j_call: TRBJ2-1; d_call: TRBD1; v_call: TRBV27; clone_size: NA; cdr3_nt: TGTGCCAGCAGTTTGCCACCGGGACAGGGAAACAATGAGCAGTTCTTC; cdr3_aa: CASSLPPGQGNNEQFF
j_call: TRBJ1-2; d_call: NA; v_call: TRBV29-1; clone_size: NA; cdr3_nt: TGCAGCGACCACCAGGGTCACTATGGCTACACCTTC; cdr3_aa: CSDHQGHYGYTF
j_call: TRBJ1-1; d_call: TRBD1; v_call: TRBV6-5; clone_size: NA; cdr3_nt: TGTGCCAGCAGTTACTCGAGGACAGGACGCGCTGAAGCTTTCTTT; cdr3_aa: CASSYSRTGRAEAFF
j_call: TRBJ2-7; d_call: TRBD1; v_call: TRBV10-3; clone_size: NA; cdr3_nt: TGTGCCATCAGTTTAACATTCGGACAGGGTAAGGACGAGCAGTACTTC; cdr3_aa: CAISLTFGQGKDEQYF
j_call: TRBJ1-1; d_call: NA; v_call: TRBV10-3; clone_size: NA; cdr3_nt: TGTGCCATCAGTGAGAAGGAGCCGAACACTGAAGCTTTCTTT; cdr3_aa: CAISEKEPNTEAFF
j_call: TRBJ2-7; d_call: NA; v_call: TRBV5-5; clone_size: NA; cdr3_nt: TGTGCCAGCAGCTTGCGCAGGTTGGGTATCCAGTACTTC; cdr3_aa: CASSLRRLGIQYF
j_call: TRBJ2-1; d_call: NA; v_call: TRBV28; clone_size: NA; cdr3_nt: TGTGCCAGCGGCCAAACTAGTCTGAGCTCCTACAATGAGCAGTTCTTC; cdr3_aa: CASGQTSLSSYNEQFF
j_call: TRBJ1-4; d_call: NA; v_call: TRBV6-5; clone_size: once; cdr3_nt: TGTGCCAGCAGTTACTCGGAAGCTAATGAAAAACTGTTTTTT; cdr3_aa: CASSYSEANEKLFF
j_call: TRBJ2-2; d_call: NA; v_call: TRBV9; clone_size: NA; cdr3_nt: TGTGCCAGCAACTCTTGGGGCGCAAACGGGGAGCTGTTTTTT; cdr3_aa: CASNSWGANGELFF
j_call: TRBJ1-2; d_call: NA; v_call: TRBV20-1; clone_size: few; cdr3_nt: TGCAGTGCAGCCGCTAATCCCATCTATGGCTACACCTTC; cdr3_aa: CSAAANPIYGYTF
j_call: TRBJ2-4; d_call: NA; v_call: TRBV29-1; clone_size: NA; cdr3_nt: TGCAGCGCAATCCCAGGGGGGACGGCCAAAAACATTCAGTACTTC; cdr3_aa: CSAIPGGTAKNIQYF